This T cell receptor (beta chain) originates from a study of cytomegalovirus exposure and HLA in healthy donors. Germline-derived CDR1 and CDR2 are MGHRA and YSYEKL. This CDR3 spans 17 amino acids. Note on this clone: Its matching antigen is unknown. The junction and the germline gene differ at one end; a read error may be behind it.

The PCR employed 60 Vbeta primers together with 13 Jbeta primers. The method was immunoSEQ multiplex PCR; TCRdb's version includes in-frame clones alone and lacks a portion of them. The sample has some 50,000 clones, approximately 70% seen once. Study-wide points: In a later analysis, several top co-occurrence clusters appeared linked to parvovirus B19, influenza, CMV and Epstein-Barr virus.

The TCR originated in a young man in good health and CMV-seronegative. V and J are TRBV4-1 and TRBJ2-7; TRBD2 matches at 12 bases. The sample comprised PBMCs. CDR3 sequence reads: CASGHARTSGKFNEQYF. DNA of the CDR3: TGCGCCAGCGGCCACGCGAGGACTAGCGGGAAATTCAACGAGCAGTACTTC.